This TCR beta chain emerged from a study of tumor-infiltrating lymphocytes in oesophageal squamous cell carcinoma. TCRdb ran MiXCR on the PCR reads and lists one entry per CDR3 protein. Seen here are 10,000 to 12,000 distinct CDR3 sequences, 60% observed once, and the top ten hold 27%. The CDR3 sequence is 15 residues long. Looked up from germline, CDR1 is SGHRS and CDR2 is YFSETQ. J gave up 8 bases and V 4 bases, and 6 bases lay outside the gene matches. This TCR was sampled from a female donor with esophageal squamous cell carcinoma. The rearrangement joins TRBV5-1 to TRBJ2-1; 13 bases are a match to TRBD2. The source material was esophageal tumor tissue. In nucleotides, the CDR3 is TGCGCCAGCAGCGGTGGACTAGCGGGGGTCGATGAGCAGTTCTTC. Translated: CASSGGLAGVDEQFF. The variable domain in full, completed from reference TRBV5-1 and TRBJ2-1, reads KAGVTQTPRYLIKTRGQQVTLSCSPISGHRSVSWYQQTPGQGLQFLFEYFSETQRNKGNFPGRFSGRQFSNSRSEMNVSTLELGDSALYLCASSGGLAGVDEQFFGPGTRLTVL.